The 30 T cell receptor beta chains below were found in one sample sequenced in a study of T cell repertoires in cytomegalovirus infection. Their antigens are not known. Each CDR3 protein gets one entry after TCRdb re-called the reads with MiXCR. This sample yields roughly 90,000 distinct CDR3 sequences, of which 25% to 35% are seen a single time; 71% belongs to the top ten. Sequenced material: CD8+ T cells from cultured PBMCs, taken from culture after CMV antigen stimulation. Receptors were obtained from a human donor in good health (CMV status not recorded). Some clones in this sample may be carry-over from other donors' samples.

The rearrangement joins TRBV6-1 to TRBJ2-5; unclear D gene. Germline V gene data show CDR1 as MNHNS and CDR2 as SASEGT. The CDR3 runs to 15 residues. The V and J ends lost 3 bases and 1 base respectively, with 12 bases between them. The CDR3 DNA reads as TGTGCCAGCAGTGAGTCTACCTACTCCCAAGAGACCCAGTACTTC. Residues: CASSESTYSQETQYF.

In its sample, this clonotype was seen a few times. The chain combines TRBV2 with TRBJ2-7, with 9 bases lining up with TRBD2. The CDR3 consists of 16 residues. After removal of 4 bases from V and 4 bases from J, the junction contained 11 bases not matched to a gene. Per germline, CDR1 SNHLY and CDR2 FYNNEI. CDR3 protein: CASSGAGGLPPYEQYF. For the CDR3, the DNA is TGTGCCAGCAGTGGAGCGGGGGGCCTCCCCCCTTACGAGCAGTACTTC.

This clonotype was seen at least ten times. The genes are TRBV7-6 and TRBJ2-2; 8 nucleotides line up with TRBD1. CDR3 length: 15 amino acids. Losses at the gene ends were 3 bases for V and 6 bases for J; bases not matched to a gene: 6. Germline V gene data show CDR1 as SGHVS and CDR2 as FNYEAQ. The chain's CDR3 is CASSFPGGKAGELFF. CDR3 coding DNA: TGTGCCAGCAGCTTCCCAGGGGGCAAGGCCGGGGAGCTGTTTTTT.

This rearrangement joins TRBV6-2 or TRBV6-3 to TRBJ2-3, with D unresolved. Trimming removed 0 bases from V and 2 bases from J, with 6 bases in between. Germline values: CDR1 MNHEY, CDR2 SVGEGT. The length of the CDR3 is 14 residues. Here the CDR3 reads CASSYSGPTDTQYF. Written as DNA, the CDR3 is TGTGCCAGCAGTTACTCAGGGCCCACAGATACGCAGTATTTT.

This clonotype was counted between two and nine times. Here the CDR3 DNA reads TGTGCCAGCAGTTACCTCCCCGGACGCTACGAGCAGTACTTC. It encodes CASSYLPGRYEQYF. The V and J genes are TRBV6-5 and TRBJ2-7; D is undetermined. Germline V gene lookup returns CDR1 MNHEY and CDR2 SVGAGI. V dropped 2 bases and J dropped 3 bases, with 11 bases sitting between them. The CDR3 extends over 14 amino acids.

This clonotype was observed at least ten times. The chain has TRBV7-8 and TRBJ1-4; D uncertain. V lost 0 bases, J lost 2 bases, and 7 bases lay in between. CDR3 length equals 15 residues. The germline V gene encodes CDR1 SGHVS and CDR2 FQNEAQ. The DNA of the CDR3 is TGTGCCAGCAGCTTAGCGCCGTCGACTAATGAAAAACTGTTTTTT. Amino acids: CASSLAPSTNEKLFF. The entire variable domain, with the rest obtained from reference TRBV7-8 and TRBJ1-4, is as follows: GAGVSQSPRYKVAKRGQDVALRCDPISGHVSLFWYQQALGQGPEFLTYFQNEAQLDKSGLPSDRFFAERPEGSVSTLKIQRTQQEDSAVYLCASSLAPSTNEKLFFGSGTQLSVL.

This clonotype was counted at least ten times. V is TRBV4-1 and J is TRBJ2-7; TRBD2 matches at 9 bases. Trimming cost V 4 bases and J 4 bases; bases outside gene matches: 11. The CDR3 is made up of 16 amino acids. In germline, CDR1 is MGHRA, CDR2 YSYEKL. CDR3 coding DNA: TGCGCCAGCAGCCCCCAGGGAGCGGGGGGATCATACGAGCAGTACTTC. Protein: CASSPQGAGGSYEQYF.

The J gene is TRBJ2-3, the V gene TRBV2, with TRBD1 matching over 7 bases. The ends lost 5 bases at V and 4 bases at J; junction bases unmatched: 6. The CDR3 is 14 residues long. The germline V gene encodes CDR1 SNHLY and CDR2 FYNNEI. The CDR3 region has the DNA TGTGCCAGCAGTAAGAGGGACAGCCCAGATACGCAGTATTTT. Its translation: CASSKRDSPDTQYF. Together with reference TRBV2 and TRBJ2-3, the CDR3 gives the full variable domain: EPEVTQTPSHQVTQMGQEVILRCVPISNHLYFYWYRQILGQKVEFLVSFYNNEISEKSEIFDDQFSVERPDGSNFTLKIRSTKLEDSAMYFCASSKRDSPDTQYFGPGTRLTVL.

In its sample, this clonotype was seen a few times. The chain combines TRBV20-1 with TRBJ2-1; a possible D gene is TRBD2 (6 bases). The germline V gene encodes CDR1 DFQATT and CDR2 SNEGSKA (reference sequence). CDR3 length: 13 residues. Trimming took 0 bases from V and 5 from J, leaving 8 bases between them. The CDR3 region has the DNA TGCAGTGCTAGAGATTGGAGGGACAATGAGCAGTTCTTC. The encoded protein is CSARDWRDNEQFF.

At least ten counts were recorded for this clonotype. The V call is TRBV10-3, the J call TRBJ2-1, with D hard to call. The V end lost 3 bases, the J end lost 0 bases, and 6 bases lay between the germline ends. The CDR3 loop spans 14 amino acids. Germline lookup yields CDR1 ENHRY and CDR2 SYGVKD. The CDR3 coding sequence is TGTGCCATCAGTGAATGGTCCTCCTACAATGAGCAGTTCTTC. This codes for CAISEWSSYNEQFF.

This chain joins TRBV18 and TRBJ1-1; D call uncertain. This CDR3 spans 14 amino acids. Germline-derived CDR1 and CDR2 are KGHSH and LQKENI. Deletions cut 2 bases from V and 0 bases from J, with 7 bases between. DNA of the CDR3: TGTGCCAGCTCACCAGGATCAGTGAACACTGAAGCTTTCTTT. Translation: CASSPGSVNTEAFF.

This clonotype was detected many times. The J gene is TRBJ2-2, the V gene TRBV7-2; TRBD2 matches 11 bases. CDR3 length equals 15 residues. CDR1 and CDR2 from the germline V gene are SGHTA and FQGNSA. The V segment lost 6 bases and the J segment 5 bases; nucleotides outside the gene matches: 5. The CDR3 nucleotides read TGTGCCAGCAGGATAGCGGGGGGGCTAACCGGGGAGCTGTTTTTT. This encodes CASRIAGGLTGELFF. Filled out from reference TRBV7-2 and TRBJ2-2, the complete variable domain reads GAGVSQSPSNKVTEKGKDVELRCDPISGHTALYWYRQSLGQGLEFLIYFQGNSAPDKSGLPSDRFSAERTGGSVSTLTIQRTQQEDSAVYLCASRIAGGLTGELFFGEGSRLTVL.

This clonotype was picked up many times. This chain joins TRBV7-6 and TRBJ1-5, with 8 bases identical to TRBD1. Germline lookup yields CDR1 SGHVS and CDR2 FNYEAQ. CDR3 length: 15 amino acids. V lost 1 base to trimming and J lost 6 bases; unmatched junction nucleotides: 5. The CDR3 nucleotides are TGTGCCAGCAGCTTAGGAGGACAGGGTGGTCAGCCCCAGCATTTT. The encoded protein is CASSLGGQGGQPQHF.

V usage is TRBV7-9 and J usage is TRBJ2-7; no clear D gene. Germline lookup yields CDR1 SEHNR and CDR2 FQNEAQ (reference sequence). This CDR3 has 13 residues. The V end was cut by 5 bases, the J end by 0 bases, with 8 bases between. DNA of the CDR3: TGTGCCAGCAGCCCTTTGGACTCCTACGAGCAGTACTTC. Translating gives CASSPLDSYEQYF.

With regard to this clonotype: One end of the junction is discordant with germline, which a read error may explain. This chain connects TRBV7-2 to TRBJ1-1; D is unclear. Germline assignment: CDR1 SGHTA and CDR2 FQGNSA. The CDR3 extends over 16 amino acids. CDR3 in amino acids: CASRLEGQTLNTEAFF. CDR3 DNA sequence: TGTGCCAGCAGGTTAGAGGGTCAGACACTTAACACTGAAGCTTTCTTT.

The chain links TRBV7-3 to TRBJ2-1; tentative D call: TRBD1 (6 bases). The germline V and J ends were trimmed by 5 bases and 7 bases, with 6 bases remaining between them. Germline V CDR1 and CDR2: SGHTA, FQGTGA. There are 11 residues in the CDR3. The CDR3 region is CASSQGNEQFF. Written as DNA, the CDR3 is TGTGCCAGCAGCCAGGGGAATGAGCAGTTCTTC.

CDR3 nucleotide sequence: TGTGCCAGCAGCTTGGGGGCTAGCGGGGAACGGTTCTTC. This gives the protein CASSLGASGERFF. The V and J genes are TRBV5-4 and TRBJ2-1; 9 bases line up with TRBD2. This CDR3 region has 13 residues. In germline, CDR1 is SGHNT, CDR2 YYREEE (reference sequence). V was pared by 0 bases and J by 15 bases, with 7 bases of the junction left unmatched.

In the case of this clonotype: Being one base from a much bigger clone, this may be a read error. The genes are TRBV11-3 and TRBJ2-2, with D perhaps TRBD1 or TRBD2 (5 bases each). Trimming stripped 5 bases from V and 5 bases from J, with 15 bases between. Germline values: CDR1 SGHNT, CDR2 YENEEA. CDR3 length equals 15 residues. The CDR3 DNA sequence: TGTGCCAGCAGCACCGGGGACGACAGAACCGGGGAGCTGTTTTTT. The encoded protein is CASSTGDDRTGELFF.

The chain uses TRBV14 and TRBJ2-7, with no clear D. Germline CDR1 and CDR2: SGHDN and FVKESK. Trimming took 5 bases from V and 1 from J, leaving 9 bases between them. The CDR3 length is 13 residues. The CDR3 DNA follows: TGTGCCAGCAGCAGTTTGGGGTCCTACGAGCAGTACTTC. Its protein is CASSSLGSYEQYF.

This clonotype was seen more than once but under ten times. A clone one base away is much larger, so this may be a read error. CDR3 in amino acids: CVSALRRGQYEQFF. In DNA form, the CDR3 reads TGTGTCAGCGCCCTGAGGAGGGGGCAGTATGAGCAGTTCTTC. V usage is TRBV7-6 and J usage is TRBJ2-1, with TRBD1 as a possible D gene (7 bases). Germline V gives CDR1 SGHVS, CDR2 FNYEAQ. This CDR3 region has 14 residues.

V is TRBV27 and J is TRBJ1-2; the match to TRBD1 covers 9 bases. The germline V gene encodes CDR1 MNHEY and CDR2 SMNVEV (reference sequence). This CDR3 contains 14 residues. V was pared by 5 bases and J by 3 bases, with 4 bases of the junction left unmatched. This CDR3 reads CASSPGQGHYGYTF. In DNA, the CDR3 is TGTGCCAGCAGTCCGGGACAGGGACACTATGGCTACACCTTC.

The V gene is TRBV7-6, the J gene TRBJ2-7; TRBD1 matches 8 bases. Germline lookup yields CDR1 SGHVS and CDR2 FNYEAQ. The CDR3 runs to 16 residues. V lost 2 bases, J lost 1 base, and 7 bases stayed unmatched. CDR3 residues: CASSLSAGTGSYEQYF. The CDR3 coding sequence is TGTGCCAGCAGCTTATCGGCCGGGACAGGATCCTACGAGCAGTACTTC.

This clonotype has only a few counts. A read error may produce the germline difference seen at one junction end. The genes are TRBV4-1 and TRBJ2-5; 10 nucleotides align to TRBD1. This CDR3 region has 15 residues. Germline V gene data show CDR1 as MGHRA and CDR2 as YSYEKL. The CDR3 sequence is CASSQQTGGMETQYF. As DNA, the CDR3 is TGTGCCAGCAGCCAACAGACAGGGGGCATGGAGACCCAGTACTTC.

A few counts support this clonotype. The chain recombines TRBV7-7 with TRBJ2-7; 9 bases align to TRBD1. CDR1 is SSHAT and CDR2 is FNYEAQ in the germline V gene (reference sequence). V trimming: 0 bases; J trimming: 7 bases; junction bases outside the gene matches: 4. The CDR3 contains 14 residues. Here the CDR3 DNA reads TGTGCCAGCAGCTTAGCGGCGACAGGGGGGGAGCAGTACTTC. It yields the protein CASSLAATGGEQYF.

This clonotype was found many times. This chain uses TRBV4-1 with TRBJ1-4; D gene ambiguous. Germline V gives CDR1 MGHRA, CDR2 YSYEKL. Trimming shortened V by 2 bases and J by 5 bases, and 12 bases separated the two germline ends. CDR3 length: 15 residues. CDR3 DNA: TGCGCCAGCAGCCAATTGAACATAGCGAATGAAAAACTGTTTTTT. It codes for CASSQLNIANEKLFF.

The table lists this clonotype with many counts. The CDR3 DNA reads as TGTGCCAGCAGGGCCGGGACAGGGGGATTCGATAGCAATCAGCCCCAGCATTTT. It specifies CASRAGTGGFDSNQPQHF. V usage is TRBV12-3 or TRBV12-4 and J usage is TRBJ1-5, with 11 bases matching TRBD1. The CDR3 runs to 18 residues. Germline trimming cut 6 bases from V and 0 bases from J; bases unmatched to any gene: 10.

This clonotype showed up many times. V is TRBV7-2 and J is TRBJ2-3; D may be TRBD2 (6 bases). Looked up from germline, CDR1 is SGHTA and CDR2 is FQGNSA. V lost 5 bases and J lost 1, with 10 bases in between. There are 14 residues in the CDR3. CDR3 sequence: CASSPTGGTDTQYF. CDR3 bases: TGTGCCAGCAGCCCCACGGGGGGCACAGATACGCAGTATTTT.

This chain joins TRBV5-1 and TRBJ1-2; D may be TRBD1 (5 bases). The CDR3 is 16 residues long. Trimming cost V 0 bases and J 5 bases, with 17 bases left between them. Germline lookup yields CDR1 SGHRS and CDR2 YFSETQ. In nucleotides, the CDR3 is TGCGCCAGCAGCTTGGCCCGGGAGGGACCACTATATGGCTACACCTTC. It is translated as CASSLAREGPLYGYTF.

This clonotype was found many times. The V call is TRBV7-2, the J call TRBJ1-4, with 7 bases that match TRBD1. In germline, CDR1 is SGHTA, CDR2 FQGNSA. V trimming: 3 bases; J trimming: 2 bases; junction bases outside the gene matches: 3. The CDR3 consists of 15 residues. CDR3 loop: CASSFLGQTNEKLFF. Written as DNA, the CDR3 is TGTGCCAGCAGCTTTCTGGGACAGACTAATGAAAAACTGTTTTTT.

The chain joins TRBV4-1 to TRBJ2-1; D remains ambiguous. The V gene lost 1 base and the J gene lost 5 bases, with 3 bases spanning the gap. The CDR3 runs to 12 residues. Germline loops: CDR1 MGHRA, CDR2 YSYEKL. CDR3 DNA sequence: TGCGCCAGCAGCCAAGGCCACAATGAGCAGTTCTTC. Its protein is CASSQGHNEQFF.